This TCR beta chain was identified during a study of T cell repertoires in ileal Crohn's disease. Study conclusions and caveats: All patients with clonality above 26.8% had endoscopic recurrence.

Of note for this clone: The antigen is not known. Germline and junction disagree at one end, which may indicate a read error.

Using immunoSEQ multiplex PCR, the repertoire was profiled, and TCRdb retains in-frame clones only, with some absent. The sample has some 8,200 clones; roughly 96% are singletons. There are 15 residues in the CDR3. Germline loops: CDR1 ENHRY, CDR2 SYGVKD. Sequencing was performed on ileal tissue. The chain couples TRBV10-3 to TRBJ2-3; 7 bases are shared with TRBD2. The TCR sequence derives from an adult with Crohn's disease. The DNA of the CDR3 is TGTGCCAACAGTCAAGCGGGGATCCCCCGGGATACGCAGTATTTT. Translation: CANSQAGIPRDTQYF.